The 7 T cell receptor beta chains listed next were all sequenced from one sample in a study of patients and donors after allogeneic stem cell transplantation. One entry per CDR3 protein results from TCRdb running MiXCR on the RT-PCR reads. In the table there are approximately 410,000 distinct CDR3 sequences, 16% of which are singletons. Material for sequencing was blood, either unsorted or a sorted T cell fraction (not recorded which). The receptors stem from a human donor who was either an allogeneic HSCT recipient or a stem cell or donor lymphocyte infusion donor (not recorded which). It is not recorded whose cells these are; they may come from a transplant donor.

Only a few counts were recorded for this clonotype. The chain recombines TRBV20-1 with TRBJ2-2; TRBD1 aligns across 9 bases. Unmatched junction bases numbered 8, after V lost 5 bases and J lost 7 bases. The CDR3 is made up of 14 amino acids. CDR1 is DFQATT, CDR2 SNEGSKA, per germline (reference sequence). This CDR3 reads CSARRQGVIGELFF. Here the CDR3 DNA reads TGCAGTGCTCGACGACAGGGGGTGATCGGGGAGCTGTTTTTT.

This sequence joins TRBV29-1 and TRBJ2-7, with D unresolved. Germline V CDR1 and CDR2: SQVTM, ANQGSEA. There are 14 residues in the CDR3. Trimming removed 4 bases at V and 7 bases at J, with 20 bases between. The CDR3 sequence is CSVATRLGYGEQYF. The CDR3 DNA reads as TGCAGCGTTGCCACACGGCTGGGGTATGGTGAGCAGTACTTC.

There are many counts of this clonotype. CDR3 DNA sequence: TGTGCCACCCAGATGGTAACTGGCTACACCTTC. Translating it yields CATQMVTGYTF. This sequence joins TRBV6-5 and TRBJ1-2; D gene ambiguous. V was shortened by 10 bases and J by 7 bases, with 13 bases between the two germline ends. This CDR3 contains 11 residues. The germline gives CDR1 MNHEY, CDR2 SVGAGI.

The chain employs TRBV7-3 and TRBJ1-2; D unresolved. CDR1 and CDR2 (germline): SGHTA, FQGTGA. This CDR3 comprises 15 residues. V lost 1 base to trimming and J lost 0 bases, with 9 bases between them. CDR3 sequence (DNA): TGTGCCAGCAGCTTAAACGCAAGAGCTAACTATGGCTACACCTTC. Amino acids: CASSLNARANYGYTF.

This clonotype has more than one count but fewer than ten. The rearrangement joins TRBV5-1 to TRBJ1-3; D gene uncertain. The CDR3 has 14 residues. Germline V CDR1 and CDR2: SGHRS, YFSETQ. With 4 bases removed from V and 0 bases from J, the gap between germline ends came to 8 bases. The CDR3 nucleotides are TGCGCCAGCAGCCAGGATTACTCTGGAAACACCATATATTTT. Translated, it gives CASSQDYSGNTIYF.

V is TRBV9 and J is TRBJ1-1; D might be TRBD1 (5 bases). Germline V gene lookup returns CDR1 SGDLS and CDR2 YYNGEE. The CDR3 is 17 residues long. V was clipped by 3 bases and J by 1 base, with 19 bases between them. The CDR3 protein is CASSDRDGGFGNTEAFF. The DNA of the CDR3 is TGTGCCAGCAGCGACCGAGACGGGGGGTTCGGGAACACTGAAGCTTTCTTT.

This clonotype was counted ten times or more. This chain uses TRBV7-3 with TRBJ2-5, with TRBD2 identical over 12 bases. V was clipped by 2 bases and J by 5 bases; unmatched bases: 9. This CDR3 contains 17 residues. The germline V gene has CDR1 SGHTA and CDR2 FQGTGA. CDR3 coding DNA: TGTGCCAGCAGCTTACTAGCGGGAGGGAGGAGCGGGGAGACCCAGTACTTC. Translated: CASSLLAGGRSGETQYF. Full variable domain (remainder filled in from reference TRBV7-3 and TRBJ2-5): GAGVSQTPSNKVTEKGKYVELRCDPISGHTALYWYRQSLGQGPEFLIYFQGTGAADDSGLPNDRFFAVRPEGSVSTLKIQRTERGDSAVYLCASSLLAGGRSGETQYFGPGTRLLVL.